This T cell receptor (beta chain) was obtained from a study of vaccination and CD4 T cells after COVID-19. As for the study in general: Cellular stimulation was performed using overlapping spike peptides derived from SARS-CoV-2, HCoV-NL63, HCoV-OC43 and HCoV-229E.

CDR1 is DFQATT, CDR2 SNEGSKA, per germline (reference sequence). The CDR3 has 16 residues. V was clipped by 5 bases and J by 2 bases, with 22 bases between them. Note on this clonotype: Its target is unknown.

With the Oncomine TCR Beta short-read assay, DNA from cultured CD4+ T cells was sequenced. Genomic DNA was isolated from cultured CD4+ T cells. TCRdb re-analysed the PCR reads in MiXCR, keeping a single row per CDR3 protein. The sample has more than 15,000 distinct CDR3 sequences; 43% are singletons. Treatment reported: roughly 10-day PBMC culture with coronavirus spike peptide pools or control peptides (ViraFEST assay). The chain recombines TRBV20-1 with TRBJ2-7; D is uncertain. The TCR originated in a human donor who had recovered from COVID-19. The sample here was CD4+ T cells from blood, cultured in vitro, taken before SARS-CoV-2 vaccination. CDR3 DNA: TGCAGTGCTGGAAGAGGTTTTGGGCGTGTTGCCTACGAGCAGTACTTC. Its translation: CSAGRGFGRVAYEQYF.